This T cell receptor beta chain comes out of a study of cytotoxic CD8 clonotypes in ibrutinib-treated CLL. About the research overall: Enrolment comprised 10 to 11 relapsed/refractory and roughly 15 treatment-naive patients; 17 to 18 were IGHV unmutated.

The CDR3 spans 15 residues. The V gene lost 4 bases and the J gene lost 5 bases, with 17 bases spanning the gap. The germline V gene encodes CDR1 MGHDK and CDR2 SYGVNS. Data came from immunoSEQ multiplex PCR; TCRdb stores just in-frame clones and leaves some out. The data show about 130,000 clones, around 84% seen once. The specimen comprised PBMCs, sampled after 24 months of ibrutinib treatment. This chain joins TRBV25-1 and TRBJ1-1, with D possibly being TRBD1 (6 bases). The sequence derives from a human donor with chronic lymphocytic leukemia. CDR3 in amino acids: CASSAYSGERTEAFF. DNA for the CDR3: TGTGCCAGCAGTGCATACTCAGGGGAGCGGACTGAAGCTTTCTTT.